Listed below are T cell receptor beta chains from one sample, sequenced in a study of beta chain features in type 1 diabetes. Assay used: immunoSEQ multiplex PCR; TCRdb lists only in-frame clones, some missing. The table shows around 340,000 clones, with around 20% occurring only once. The material sequenced was naive CD4+ T cells from blood. These receptor sequences come from a woman in her late teens or twenties in good health. Both conserved end residues are part of each CDR3.

TRBJ2-7	TRBV7-2	CASSLASGGNEQYF
TRBJ1-1	TRBV19	CASRSLGEGNTEAFF
TRBJ1-3	TRBV29-1	CSALRDSSGNTIYF
TRBJ1-6	TRBV5-4	CASSRRDSPLHF
TRBJ1-2	TRBV14	CASSQLRDYGYTF
TRBJ2-1	TRBV7-2	CASSPYNEQFF
TRBJ2-1	TRBV5-1	CASSLGGLASNEQFF
TRBJ2-1	TRBV30	CAWSVGVAGGYNEQFF
TRBJ1-4	TRBV6-5	CASSSGDSQEKLFF
TRBJ2-1	TRBV7-9	CASSLSYNEQFF
TRBJ2-7	TRBV11-3	CASSPTRRRSSLHEQYF
TRBJ2-1	TRBV5-6	CASSSLVRDSEQFF
TRBJ2-1	TRBV19	CASSMGQGHEQFF
TRBJ1-4	TRBV18	CASSPRGLTNEKLFF
TRBJ1-1	TRBV2	CASSEGQGGLAFF
TRBJ1-5	TRBV19	CASSIGTGGVGSNQPQHF
TRBJ1-2	TRBV6-1	CASSETGNYGYTF
TRBJ1-5	TRBV5-1	CASSAGTADEPQHF
TRBJ2-5	TRBV2	CASSLGGGETQYF
TRBJ2-3	TRBV5-4	CASSAGSGASTDTQYF
TRBJ2-6	TRBV30	CAWRRGAGGSGANVLTF
TRBJ1-2	TRBV19	CASSWDRQIYGYTF
TRBJ1-2	TRBV14	CASSQGPGQRLYGYTF
TRBJ2-2	TRBV5-1	CASSFLAGELFF
TRBJ2-1	TRBV5-1	CASRSLAGGTYNEQFF
TRBJ1-1	TRBV15	CATSSGGTASTEAFF
TRBJ2-3	TRBV15	CATSRVRGTGGISDTQYF
TRBJ2-3	TRBV9	CASSLQSGTSSRTDTQYF
TRBJ2-7	TRBV5-1	CASSGGHRTNEQYF
TRBJ2-5	TRBV18	CASSPQTGWETQYF
TRBJ1-2	TRBV30	CAWSPTGAVYGYTF
TRBJ2-3	TRBV7-9	CASSLTGGADTQYF
TRBJ2-7	TRBV7-9	CASSPSGAGFYEQYF
TRBJ2-3	TRBV2	CASSGQGLFTDTQYF
TRBJ2-6	TRBV5-4	CASSLAQSSGANVLTF
TRBJ1-2	TRBV5-1	CASSLGPPWGQANYGYTF
TRBJ2-1	TRBV20-1	CSASRLAEQFF
TRBJ1-1	TRBV7-2	CASSSHMNTEAFF
TRBJ1-6	TRBV4-1	CASSQGADRGRSPLHF
TRBJ2-5	TRBV10-3	CAISRAGDETQYF
TRBJ1-2	TRBV29-1	CSVDGQGLAYGYTF
TRBJ1-4	TRBV7-2	CASSQQGSNEKLFF
TRBJ1-5	TRBV7-9	CASSLTRGFHNQPQHF
TRBJ2-7	TRBV6-5	CASSYSNPGLYEQYF
TRBJ2-5	TRBV7-8	CASSLKIWSPQETQYF
TRBJ2-2	TRBV19	CASSIRGLAGVTGELFF
TRBJ2-5	TRBV14	CASSLRGTSQETQYF
TRBJ2-3	TRBV9	CASSVTSSTDTQYF
TRBJ2-7	TRBV5-4	CASSLEGGEYEQYF
TRBJ2-5	TRBV10-3	CAISEEGQGRETQYF
TRBJ2-3	TRBV5-1	CASSLGQGGDTQYF
TRBJ1-2	TRBV5-1	CASSLPGADYGYTF
TRBJ2-3	TRBV4-1	CASSQDRQASTDTQYF
TRBJ2-2	TRBV18	CASSLQDTGELFF
TRBJ2-1	TRBV5-4	CASSLAGASGVGNEQFF
TRBJ1-5	TRBV4-2	CASSQDRGIRQPQHF
TRBJ2-5	TRBV7-9	CASRFQGAGLGETQYF
TRBJ1-2	TRBV2	CASSLYSGGSNYGYTF
TRBJ1-1	TRBV29-1	CSVVGVVTEAFF